The rows below give T cell receptor beta chains drawn from one sample of a study of regulatory T cells in long-lasting Graves disease. TCRdb reanalysed the multiplex PCR reads using MiXCR and keeps one entry per CDR3 protein. The sample has about 470,000 distinct CDR3 sequences; roughly 15% are singletons. This sample was shared with a second study, whose subject was T cells in Graves' hyperthyroidism and ophthalmopathy.

This material consisted of peripheral blood mononuclear cells (PBMCs), taken at new diagnosis, from a patient treated with antithyroid drugs. Every receptor here comes from a man aged 35 to 55 with Graves disease. Each CDR3 is given with its conserved first and last residue. Fields, in order: CDR3 protein, V gene, J gene.

cdr3_aa: CASSLTGVGLAGNYEQYF
v_call: TRBV7-2
j_call: TRBJ2-7

cdr3_aa: CASSWRGPDEQFF
v_call: TRBV5-1
j_call: TRBJ2-1

cdr3_aa: CASSYGTGGVYEQYF
v_call: TRBV13
j_call: TRBJ2-7

cdr3_aa: CATSDLGCEQYF
v_call: TRBV24-1
j_call: TRBJ2-7

cdr3_aa: CATEGGYSNEQFF
v_call: TRBV6-1
j_call: .

cdr3_aa: CASTLNEANYGYTF
v_call: TRBV6-1
j_call: TRBJ1-2

cdr3_aa: CASSLLGATQETQYF
v_call: TRBV12-3/TRBV12-4
j_call: TRBJ2-5

cdr3_aa: CASSPGNTIYF
v_call: TRBV28
j_call: TRBJ1-3

cdr3_aa: CSARDHVGTGIMSPLHF
v_call: TRBV20-1
j_call: TRBJ1-6

cdr3_aa: CASSLARWDTEAFF
v_call: TRBV7-2
j_call: TRBJ1-1

cdr3_aa: CSARSSGRVTGELFF
v_call: TRBV20-1
j_call: TRBJ2-2

cdr3_aa: CSARDTSRLAGGGETQYF
v_call: TRBV20-1
j_call: TRBJ2-5

cdr3_aa: CASSPRDRGLNTEAFF
v_call: TRBV11-2
j_call: TRBJ1-1

cdr3_aa: CSVEGRGEQYF
v_call: TRBV29-1
j_call: TRBJ2-7

cdr3_aa: CASSLSGINTGELFF
v_call: TRBV13
j_call: TRBJ2-2

cdr3_aa: CASSQAGGNLYNEQFF
v_call: TRBV3-1
j_call: TRBJ2-1

cdr3_aa: CASSKVGLSSYEQYF
v_call: TRBV18
j_call: .

cdr3_aa: CASSELTGIQETQYF
v_call: TRBV5-1
j_call: .

cdr3_aa: CASSPPRSSYGYTF
v_call: TRBV7-2
j_call: TRBJ1-2

cdr3_aa: CASRGLATYEQYF
v_call: TRBV28
j_call: TRBJ2-7

cdr3_aa: CASADRGSGANVLTF
v_call: TRBV10-2
j_call: TRBJ2-6

cdr3_aa: CASSPQRTGEKLFF
v_call: TRBV27
j_call: TRBJ1-4

cdr3_aa: CASSQNRGSEAFF
v_call: TRBV3-1
j_call: TRBJ1-1

cdr3_aa: CASSQGTRGQNTGELFF
v_call: TRBV4-1
j_call: TRBJ2-2

cdr3_aa: CASCHGGHLNTEAFF
v_call: TRBV28
j_call: TRBJ1-1

cdr3_aa: CATSDNPGGRANNEQFF
v_call: TRBV24-1
j_call: TRBJ2-1

cdr3_aa: CASSLSGNYNEQFF
v_call: TRBV2
j_call: TRBJ2-1

cdr3_aa: CSATPGSYYNEQFF
v_call: TRBV20-1
j_call: TRBJ2-1

cdr3_aa: CASRQLQGATYEQYF
v_call: TRBV5-5
j_call: TRBJ2-7

cdr3_aa: CASSTKVANYGYTF
v_call: TRBV19
j_call: TRBJ1-2

cdr3_aa: CASSPRTSGRGGNEQFF
v_call: TRBV27
j_call: TRBJ2-1

cdr3_aa: CASSQGNSAITGELFF
v_call: TRBV4-1
j_call: TRBJ2-2

cdr3_aa: CASSYGEGTNSPLHF
v_call: TRBV6-2/TRBV6-3
j_call: TRBJ1-6

cdr3_aa: CASSAYRLVSHNEQFF
v_call: TRBV5-1
j_call: TRBJ2-1

cdr3_aa: CASSSPGQGRFDSYNEQFF
v_call: TRBV5-1
j_call: TRBJ2-1

cdr3_aa: CASSSLEGVHEQFF
v_call: TRBV11-1
j_call: TRBJ2-1

cdr3_aa: CASSFWGTGGEKLFF
v_call: TRBV7-8
j_call: TRBJ1-4

cdr3_aa: CASSPWALRGEKLFF
v_call: TRBV27
j_call: TRBJ1-4

cdr3_aa: CASSLRGEQFF
v_call: TRBV12-3/TRBV12-4
j_call: TRBJ2-1

cdr3_aa: CASSDWLAGGIWAGELFF
v_call: TRBV6-1
j_call: TRBJ2-2

cdr3_aa: CASSSPKAGANEKLFF
v_call: TRBV5-1
j_call: TRBJ1-4

cdr3_aa: CAWSFPGQPQHF
v_call: TRBV30
j_call: TRBJ1-5

cdr3_aa: CASSRQGALVNTEAFF
v_call: TRBV5-5
j_call: TRBJ1-1

cdr3_aa: CSVQPREGNGPAGELFF
v_call: TRBV20-1
j_call: TRBJ2-2

cdr3_aa: CASSSGVRYNEQFF
v_call: TRBV5-1
j_call: TRBJ2-1

cdr3_aa: CASSTTPKREASDTQYF
v_call: TRBV9
j_call: TRBJ2-3

cdr3_aa: CASRGGTYEQYF
v_call: TRBV2
j_call: TRBJ2-7

cdr3_aa: CASSLGGPFTSYEQYF
v_call: TRBV12-3/TRBV12-4
j_call: TRBJ2-7

cdr3_aa: CASSFRQGDNEQFF
v_call: TRBV7-9
j_call: TRBJ2-1

cdr3_aa: CASRTPGGELFF
v_call: TRBV3-1
j_call: TRBJ2-2

cdr3_aa: CSVEGYRGNEQFF
v_call: TRBV29-1
j_call: TRBJ2-1

cdr3_aa: CSVGGRGDEQYF
v_call: TRBV29-1
j_call: TRBJ2-7

cdr3_aa: CASQIGGEGNQPQHF
v_call: TRBV6-1
j_call: TRBJ1-5

cdr3_aa: CAAGTSFDGELFF
v_call: TRBV24-1
j_call: TRBJ2-2

cdr3_aa: CASEGRSEKLFF
v_call: TRBV6-1
j_call: TRBJ1-4

cdr3_aa: CSANSGSHWGTGELFF
v_call: TRBV20-1
j_call: TRBJ2-2

cdr3_aa: CASSPPPAGGPNEQFF
v_call: TRBV11-3
j_call: TRBJ2-1

cdr3_aa: CASSQQPHYEQYF
v_call: TRBV3-1
j_call: TRBJ2-7

cdr3_aa: CASRRRDEAFF
v_call: TRBV19
j_call: TRBJ1-1

cdr3_aa: CASRQVNYNEQFF
v_call: TRBV12-3/TRBV12-4
j_call: TRBJ2-1